This TCR beta chain was identified during a study of shared clonotypes between healthy human individuals. CDR3 length: 14 residues. Germline CDR1 LNHNV, CDR2 YYDKDF (reference sequence). Trimming removed 4 bases from V and 9 bases from J; junction bases left unmatched: 6. In the case of this clone: Its target is unknown.

The deep-level immunoSEQ assay was used. Assay: immunoSEQ multiplex PCR; the TCRdb copy retains only in-frame clones and omits some. The profile shows 850,000 to 1,200,000 clones, about 76% of them singletons. Study-wide points: Richness estimates generally favored naive over memory subsets. In the sorted subsets, rarefaction showed sequencing was incomplete despite large depth. The sampled material consisted only of blood, and tissue repertoires are likely to differ.

This sequence originates from a man younger than 30 in good health. J is TRBJ2-1 and V is TRBV15, with 10 nucleotides matching TRBD2. Sequencing was carried out using memory CD4+ T cells sorted from blood. Subset here: CD45RA-negative fraction. The DNA of the CDR3 is TGTGCCACCAGCAAAGGACTAGCGGATGGTGAGCAGTTCTTC. Translated, it gives CATSKGLADGEQFF. Based on the CDR3 plus reference TRBV15 and TRBJ2-1, the full variable domain is DAMVIQNPRYQVTQFGKPVTLSCSQTLNHNVMYWYQQKSSQAPKLLFHYYDKDFNNEADTPDNFQSRRPNTSFCFLDIRSPGLGDTAMYLCATSKGLADGEQFFGPGTRLTVL.